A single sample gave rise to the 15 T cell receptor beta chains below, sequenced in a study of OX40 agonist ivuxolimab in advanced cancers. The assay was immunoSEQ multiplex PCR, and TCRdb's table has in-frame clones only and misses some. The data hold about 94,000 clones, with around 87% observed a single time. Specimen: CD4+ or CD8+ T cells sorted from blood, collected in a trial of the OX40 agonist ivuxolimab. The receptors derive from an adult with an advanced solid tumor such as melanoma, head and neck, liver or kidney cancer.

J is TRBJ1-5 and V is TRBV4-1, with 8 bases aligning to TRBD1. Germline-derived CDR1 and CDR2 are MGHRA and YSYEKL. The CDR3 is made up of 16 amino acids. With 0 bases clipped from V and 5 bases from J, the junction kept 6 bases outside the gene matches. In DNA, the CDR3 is TGCGCCAGCAGCCAAGAGGGAACAGGGGGGTATCAGCCCCAGCATTTT. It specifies CASSQEGTGGYQPQHF.

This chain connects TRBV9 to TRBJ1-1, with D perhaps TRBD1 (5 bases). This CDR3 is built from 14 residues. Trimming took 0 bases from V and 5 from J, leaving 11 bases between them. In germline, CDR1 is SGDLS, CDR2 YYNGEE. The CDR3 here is CASSVAEGRTEAFF. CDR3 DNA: TGTGCCAGCAGCGTAGCAGAGGGGCGGACTGAAGCTTTCTTT.

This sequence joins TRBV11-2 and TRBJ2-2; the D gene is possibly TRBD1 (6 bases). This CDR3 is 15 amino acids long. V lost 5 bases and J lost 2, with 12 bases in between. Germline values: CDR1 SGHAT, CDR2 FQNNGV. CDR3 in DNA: TGTGCCAGCAGCCCCGGGACACTAAACACCGGGGAGCTGTTTTTT. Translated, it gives CASSPGTLNTGELFF.

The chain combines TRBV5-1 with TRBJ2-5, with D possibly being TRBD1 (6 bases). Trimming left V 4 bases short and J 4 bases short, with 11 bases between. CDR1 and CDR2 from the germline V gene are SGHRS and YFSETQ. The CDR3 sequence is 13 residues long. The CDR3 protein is CASSPDSAETQYF. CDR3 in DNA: TGCGCCAGCAGCCCGGACAGCGCAGAGACCCAGTACTTC.

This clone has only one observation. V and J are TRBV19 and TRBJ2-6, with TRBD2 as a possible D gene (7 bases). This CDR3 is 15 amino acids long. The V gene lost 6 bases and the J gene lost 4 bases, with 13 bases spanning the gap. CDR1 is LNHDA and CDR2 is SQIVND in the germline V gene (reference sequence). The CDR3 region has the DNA TGTGCCAGTAGCTGGGGGGGGCTCGGGGCCAACGTCCTGACTTTC. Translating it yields CASSWGGLGANVLTF.

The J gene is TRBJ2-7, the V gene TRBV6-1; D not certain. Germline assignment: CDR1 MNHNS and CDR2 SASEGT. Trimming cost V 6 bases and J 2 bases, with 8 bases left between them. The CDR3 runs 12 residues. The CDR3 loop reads CASRYTTYEQYF. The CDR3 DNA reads TGTGCCAGCAGATACACGACCTACGAGCAGTACTTC.

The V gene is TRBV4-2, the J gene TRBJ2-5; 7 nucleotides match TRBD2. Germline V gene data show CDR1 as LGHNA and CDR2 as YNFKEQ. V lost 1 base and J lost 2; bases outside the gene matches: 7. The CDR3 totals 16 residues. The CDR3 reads CASSQGSGSLQETQYF. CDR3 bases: TGTGCCAGCAGCCAAGGTAGCGGGTCCCTGCAAGAGACCCAGTACTTC.

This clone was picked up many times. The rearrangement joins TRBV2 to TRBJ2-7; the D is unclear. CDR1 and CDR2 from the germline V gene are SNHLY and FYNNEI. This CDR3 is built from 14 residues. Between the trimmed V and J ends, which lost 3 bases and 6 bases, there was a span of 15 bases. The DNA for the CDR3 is TGTGCCAGCAGTGAGAGTGTAGCCTGGGGCGAGCAGTACTTC. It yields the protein CASSESVAWGEQYF.

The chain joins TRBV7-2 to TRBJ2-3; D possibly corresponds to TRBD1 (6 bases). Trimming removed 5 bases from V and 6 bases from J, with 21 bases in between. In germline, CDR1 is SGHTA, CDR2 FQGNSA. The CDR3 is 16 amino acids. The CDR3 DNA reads TGTGCCAGCAGCCTGGGACATTCCACCCTCCCTGATACGCAGTATTTT. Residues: CASSLGHSTLPDTQYF. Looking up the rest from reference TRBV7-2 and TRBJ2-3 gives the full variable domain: GAGVSQSPSNKVTEKGKDVELRCDPISGHTALYWYRQSLGQGLEFLIYFQGNSAPDKSGLPSDRFSAERTGGSVSTLTIQRTQQEDSAVYLCASSLGHSTLPDTQYFGPGTRLTVL.

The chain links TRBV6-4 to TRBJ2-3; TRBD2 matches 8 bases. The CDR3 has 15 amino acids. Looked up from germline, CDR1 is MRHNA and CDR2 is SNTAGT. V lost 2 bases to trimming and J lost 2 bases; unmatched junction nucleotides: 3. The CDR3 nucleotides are TGTGCCAGCAGTGACGGCGGGGGGCCCACAGATACGCAGTATTTT. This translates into CASSDGGGPTDTQYF.

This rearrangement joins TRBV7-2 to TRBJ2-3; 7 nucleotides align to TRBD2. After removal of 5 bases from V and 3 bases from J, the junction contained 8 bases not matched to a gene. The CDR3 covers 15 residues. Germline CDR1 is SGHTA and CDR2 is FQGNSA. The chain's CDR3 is CASSARTSLTDTQYF. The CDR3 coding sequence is TGTGCCAGCAGCGCACGGACTAGTTTAACAGATACGCAGTATTTT.

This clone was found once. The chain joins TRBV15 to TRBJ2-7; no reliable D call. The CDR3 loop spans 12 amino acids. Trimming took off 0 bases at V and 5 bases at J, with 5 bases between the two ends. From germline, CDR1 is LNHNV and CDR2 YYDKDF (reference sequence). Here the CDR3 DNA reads TGTGCCACCAGCAGAGATGGGAACGAGCAGTACTTC. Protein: CATSRDGNEQYF.

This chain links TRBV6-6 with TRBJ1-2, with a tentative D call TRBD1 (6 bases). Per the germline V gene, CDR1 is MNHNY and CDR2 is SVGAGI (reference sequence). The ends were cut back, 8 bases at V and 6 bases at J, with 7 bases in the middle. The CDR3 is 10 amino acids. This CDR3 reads CASGGDGYTF. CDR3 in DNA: TGTGCCAGCGGGGGCGATGGCTACACCTTC.

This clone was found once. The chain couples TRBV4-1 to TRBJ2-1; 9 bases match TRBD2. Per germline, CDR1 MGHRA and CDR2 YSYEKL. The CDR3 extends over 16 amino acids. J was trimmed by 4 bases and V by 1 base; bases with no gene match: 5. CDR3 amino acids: CASSQGTTSGYNEQFF. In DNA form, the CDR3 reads TGCGCCAGCAGCCAAGGTACGACTAGCGGATACAATGAGCAGTTCTTC.

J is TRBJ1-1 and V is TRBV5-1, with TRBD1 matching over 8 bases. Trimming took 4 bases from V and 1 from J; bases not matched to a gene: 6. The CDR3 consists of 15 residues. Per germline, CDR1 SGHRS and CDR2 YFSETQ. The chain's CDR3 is CASSTRGRTNTEAFF. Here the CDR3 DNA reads TGCGCCAGCAGCACCAGGGGGCGCACGAACACTGAAGCTTTCTTT.